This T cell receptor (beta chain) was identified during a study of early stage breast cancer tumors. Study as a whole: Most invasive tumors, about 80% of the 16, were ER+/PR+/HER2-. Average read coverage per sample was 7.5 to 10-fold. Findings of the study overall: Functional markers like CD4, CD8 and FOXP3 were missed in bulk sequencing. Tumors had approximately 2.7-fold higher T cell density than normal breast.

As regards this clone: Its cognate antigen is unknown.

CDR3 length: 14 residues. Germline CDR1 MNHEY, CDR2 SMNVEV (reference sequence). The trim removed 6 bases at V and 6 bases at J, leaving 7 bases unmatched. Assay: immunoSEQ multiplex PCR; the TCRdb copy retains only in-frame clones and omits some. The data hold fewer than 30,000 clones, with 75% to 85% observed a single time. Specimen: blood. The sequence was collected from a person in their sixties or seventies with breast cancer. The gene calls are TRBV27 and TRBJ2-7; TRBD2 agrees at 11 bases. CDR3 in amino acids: CASRGVAGGLEQYF. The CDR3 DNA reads TGTGCCAGCAGGGGGGTAGCGGGAGGGCTCGAGCAGTACTTC.